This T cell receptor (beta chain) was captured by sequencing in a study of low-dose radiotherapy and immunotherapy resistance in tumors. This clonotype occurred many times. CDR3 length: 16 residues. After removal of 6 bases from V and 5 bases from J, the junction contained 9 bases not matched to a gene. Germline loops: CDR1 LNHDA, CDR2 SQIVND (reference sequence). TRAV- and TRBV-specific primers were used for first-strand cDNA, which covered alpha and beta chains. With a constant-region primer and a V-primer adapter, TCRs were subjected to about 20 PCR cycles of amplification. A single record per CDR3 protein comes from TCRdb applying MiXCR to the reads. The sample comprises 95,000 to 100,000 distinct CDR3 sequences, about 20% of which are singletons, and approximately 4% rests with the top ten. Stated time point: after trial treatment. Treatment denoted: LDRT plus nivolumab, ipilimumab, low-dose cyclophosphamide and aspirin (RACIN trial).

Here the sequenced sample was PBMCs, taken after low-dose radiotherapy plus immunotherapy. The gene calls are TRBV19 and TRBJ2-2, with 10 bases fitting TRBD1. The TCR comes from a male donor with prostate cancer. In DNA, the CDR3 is TGTGCCAGTAGAAGGGAAGGGACAGGGGAGACCGGGGAGCTGTTTTTT. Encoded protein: CASRREGTGETGELFF.